Presented here are 30 T cell receptor beta chains from one specimen sequenced in a study of blood T cell repertoires in COVID-19. Sequencing was performed with immunoSEQ multiplex PCR; in TCRdb, only in-frame clones are kept and a portion is missing. The profile covers about 190,000 clones, with about 86% appearing a single time and roughly 14% taken by the ten largest. Specimen: peripheral blood. The receptors originated from a man aged 25-40 years with active or convalescent COVID-19.

The gene calls are TRBV6-1 and TRBJ1-2, with TRBD1 matching 11 bases. J was trimmed by 5 bases and V by 5 bases; bases with no gene match: 22. Looked up from germline, CDR1 is MNHNS and CDR2 is SASEGT. The CDR3 extends over 20 amino acids. CDR3 residues: CASSKGAGQGARGRGYGYTF. The CDR3 coding sequence is TGTGCCAGCAGTAAAGGTGCCGGACAGGGGGCGCGCGGCCGAGGTTATGGCTACACCTTC.

There are a few counts of this clone. Additional DNA sequences in this sample encode the identical CDR3. The chain links TRBV28 to TRBJ2-1, with TRBD1 matching 7 bases. The CDR3 sequence is 16 residues long. Germline V CDR1 and CDR2: MDHEN, SYDVKM. J was trimmed by 1 base and V by 3 bases; bases with no gene match: 6. CDR3 protein: CASSFGRGKSYNEQFF. The CDR3 DNA reads as TGTGCCAGCAGTTTTGGCAGGGGGAAGTCCTACAATGAGCAGTTCTTC.

J is TRBJ2-3 and V is TRBV5-1, with 12 bases that match TRBD1. Unmatched junction bases numbered 5, after V lost 4 bases and J lost 5 bases. This CDR3 has 15 residues. Germline CDR1 is SGHRS and CDR2 is YFSETQ. The CDR3 coding sequence is TGCGCCAGCAGCCAGGGACAGGGGGCATTAGATACGCAGTATTTT. Amino acid sequence: CASSQGQGALDTQYF.

This clone was seen ten or more times. This CDR3 is also generated by other DNA sequences in the sample. The chain uses TRBV24-1 and TRBJ2-2; TRBD2 agrees at 7 bases. The CDR3 runs to 15 residues. Germline V gene lookup returns CDR1 KGHDR and CDR2 SFDVKD. V was clipped by 3 bases and J by 4 bases; unmatched bases: 4. The CDR3 DNA sequence: TGTGCCACCAGTGATCTCGGGGGGATCACCGGGGAGCTGTTTTTT. Translating it yields CATSDLGGITGELFF.

Written as DNA, the CDR3 is TGTGCCAGCAGTTTCACAAGGGGCAACAATGAGCAGTTCTTC. This gives the protein CASSFTRGNNEQFF. The chain has TRBV27 and TRBJ2-1; D is perhaps TRBD1 (5 bases). Germline V gives CDR1 MNHEY, CDR2 SMNVEV (reference sequence). V lost 3 bases, J lost 5 bases, and 11 bases lay in between. CDR3 length: 14 amino acids.

V usage is TRBV9 and J usage is TRBJ2-7; 13 nucleotides agree with TRBD2. This CDR3 has 18 amino acids. V was pared by 0 bases and J by 2 bases, with 8 bases of the junction left unmatched. Per the germline V gene, CDR1 is SGDLS and CDR2 is YYNGEE. CDR3 nucleotide sequence: TGTGCCAGCAGCGTAGCAGTCGGACTAGCGGGAGTGACCTACGAGCAGTACTTC. It translates to CASSVAVGLAGVTYEQYF.

The chain employs TRBV7-2 and TRBJ2-2; 9 bases match TRBD2. Trimming took 3 bases from V and 6 from J; bases not matched to a gene: 8. Germline CDR1 is SGHTA and CDR2 is FQGNSA. The CDR3 contains 16 residues. CDR3 nucleotide sequence: TGTGCCAGCAGCTTTAGCGGGAGACTAGGTGCCGGGGAGCTGTTTTTT. This codes for CASSFSGRLGAGELFF.

The chain carries TRBV12-3 or TRBV12-4 and TRBJ1-1, with D perhaps TRBD1 (6 bases). CDR3 length: 12 residues. V lost 5 bases and J lost 5, with 9 bases in between. The DNA for the CDR3 is TGTGCCAGCAGTAGACAGGAAACTGAAGCTTTCTTT. This encodes CASSRQETEAFF.

This clone appeared a single time. The chain uses TRBV27 and TRBJ1-1; possibly TRBD1 for D (6 bases). The CDR3 totals 20 residues. The V end was cut by 5 bases, the J end by 0 bases, with 28 bases between. Germline V gives CDR1 MNHEY, CDR2 SMNVEV (reference sequence). CDR3 amino acids: CASSPYGRGLTPSVNTEAFF. In DNA, the CDR3 is TGTGCCAGCAGTCCCTACGGCAGGGGCCTGACACCCTCTGTGAACACTGAAGCTTTCTTT.

The chain carries TRBV7-2 and TRBJ1-1; D remains ambiguous. CDR3 length: 13 residues. V dropped 7 bases and J dropped 2 bases, with 11 bases sitting between them. The germline V gene has CDR1 SGHTA and CDR2 FQGNSA. The CDR3 is CASTYSLNTEAFF. The CDR3 nucleotides read TGTGCCAGCACCTACAGCTTAAACACTGAAGCTTTCTTT. Full variable domain (rest looked up from reference TRBV7-2 and TRBJ1-1): GAGVSQSPSNKVTEKGKDVELRCDPISGHTALYWYRQSLGQGLEFLIYFQGNSAPDKSGLPSDRFSAERTGGSVSTLTIQRTQQEDSAVYLCASTYSLNTEAFFGQGTRLTVV.

V and J are TRBV5-1 and TRBJ2-1; 8 bases agree with TRBD2. The CDR3 sequence is 14 residues long. The V gene end was trimmed by 5 bases and the J gene end by 2 bases; junction bases not matched to a gene: 3. Germline values: CDR1 SGHRS, CDR2 YFSETQ. CDR3: CASRPGGTYNEQFF. CDR3 sequence (DNA): TGCGCCAGCAGACCGGGAGGGACCTACAATGAGCAGTTCTTC.

J is TRBJ1-5 and V is TRBV2, with D possibly TRBD1 on 6 matching bases. Trimming left V 8 bases short and J 0 bases short, with 14 bases between. Germline values: CDR1 SNHLY, CDR2 FYNNEI. The CDR3 covers 15 residues. CDR3 loop: CASQTDRYSNQPQHF. The CDR3 DNA reads as TGTGCCAGCCAAACGGACAGATATAGCAATCAGCCCCAGCATTTT.

The chain recombines TRBV5-1 with TRBJ1-5; 7 bases fit TRBD1. CDR3 length: 15 residues. Germline loops: CDR1 SGHRS, CDR2 YFSETQ. The V gene end was trimmed by 4 bases and the J gene end by 2 bases; junction bases not matched to a gene: 6. The CDR3 sequence: CASSASGTGNQPQHF. The DNA for the CDR3 is TGCGCCAGCAGCGCCTCCGGGACAGGCAATCAGCCCCAGCATTTT.

The chain combines TRBV5-1 with TRBJ2-1; maybe TRBD1 (6 bases). Germline-derived CDR1 and CDR2 are SGHRS and YFSETQ. The CDR3 has 17 residues. Trimming removed 2 bases at V and 6 bases at J, with 21 bases between. CDR3 sequence: CASSLDPRTDGSNEQFF. Here the CDR3 DNA reads TGCGCCAGCAGCTTAGATCCAAGGACAGACGGTTCCAATGAGCAGTTCTTC.

CDR3 sequence reads: CASSIGEWAFF. The CDR3 DNA sequence: TGTGCCAGTAGTATAGGAGAGTGGGCTTTCTTT. The V and J genes are TRBV19 and TRBJ1-1; unclear D gene. The CDR3 runs 11 residues. Trimming pared 1 base from V and 11 bases from J, leaving 8 bases between. Per the germline V gene, CDR1 is LNHDA and CDR2 is SQIVND (reference sequence). Full variable domain (missing parts from reference TRBV19 and TRBJ1-1): DGGITQSPKYLFRKEGQNVTLSCEQNLNHDAMYWYRQDPGQGLRLIYYSQIVNDFQKGDIAEGYSVSREKKESFPLTVTSAQKNPTAFYLCASSIGEWAFFGQGTRLTVV.

The chain has TRBV5-8 and TRBJ1-2; the match to TRBD1 covers 9 bases. CDR1 and CDR2 (germline): SGHTS, YDEGEE. This CDR3 region has 14 residues. The ends lost 4 bases at V and 5 bases at J; junction bases unmatched: 6. The CDR3 protein is CASSHGQGRYGYTF. CDR3 DNA sequence: TGTGCCAGCAGCCACGGACAGGGGAGGTATGGCTACACCTTC.

The table lists this clone with a count of one. The chain employs TRBV27 and TRBJ2-7, with 7 positions matching TRBD2. Germline trimming cut 5 bases from V and 3 bases from J; bases unmatched to any gene: 10. From germline, CDR1 is MNHEY and CDR2 SMNVEV (reference sequence). This CDR3 is 15 amino acids long. The CDR3 here is CASSPRAPGGYEQYF. DNA for the CDR3: TGTGCCAGCAGTCCTCGGGCCCCGGGGGGCTACGAGCAGTACTTC.

V usage is TRBV5-4 and J usage is TRBJ1-1, with TRBD1 matching 9 bases. J was trimmed by 7 bases and V by 3 bases; bases with no gene match: 7. This CDR3 has 14 amino acids. Germline values: CDR1 SGHNT, CDR2 YYREEE (reference sequence). DNA for the CDR3: TGTGCCAGCAGCTCGGGACAGGGCGTTGGTGAAGCTTTCTTT. This codes for CASSSGQGVGEAFF.

The V gene is TRBV6-2 or TRBV6-3, the J gene TRBJ2-2; 10 nucleotides match TRBD1. With V trimmed by 6 bases and J by 6 bases, 7 bases remained unmatched. The CDR3 spans 15 residues. The germline gives CDR1 MNHEY, CDR2 SVGEGT. DNA of the CDR3: TGTGCCAGCAGCTTCCCTGGACAGGGGGCCGGGGAGCTGTTTTTT. This sequence encodes CASSFPGQGAGELFF.

This clone was observed a single time. This chain links TRBV4-2 with TRBJ1-5; D is perhaps TRBD1 (6 bases). Germline V CDR1 and CDR2: LGHNA, YNFKEQ. Trimming cost V 3 bases and J 7 bases, with 10 bases left between them. This CDR3 comprises 13 residues. CDR3 protein: CASSHGRGQPQHF. CDR3 coding DNA: TGTGCCAGCAGCCATGGGAGGGGGCAGCCCCAGCATTTT.

The chain has TRBV19 and TRBJ2-7, with 8 bases fitting TRBD2. The germline V gene encodes CDR1 LNHDA and CDR2 SQIVND (reference sequence). The junction had 2 bases not matched to a gene; V was cut back by 7 bases and J by 0 bases. The CDR3 sequence is 13 residues long. CDR3 sequence (DNA): TGTGCCAGTACCCTAGCGGGCTCCTACGAGCAGTACTTC. Protein: CASTLAGSYEQYF.

As DNA, the CDR3 is TGTGCCAGCAGCTTCGGCGGAGCGGGAGGCCCCTACGAGCAGTACTTC. Translation: CASSFGGAGGPYEQYF. V is TRBV11-2 and J is TRBJ2-7; TRBD2 matches 9 bases. In germline, CDR1 is SGHAT, CDR2 FQNNGV. V lost 3 bases, J lost 2 bases, and 8 bases stayed unmatched. The CDR3 contains 16 residues.

The chain uses TRBV10-1 and TRBJ1-1, with D tentatively TRBD1 (5 bases). Germline lookup yields CDR1 WNHNN and CDR2 SYGVQD (reference sequence). V was pared by 3 bases and J by 11 bases, with 13 bases between. The CDR3 is 12 amino acids. The CDR3: CASSESQGFAFF. The CDR3 DNA reads TGCGCCAGCAGTGAATCGCAGGGCTTCGCTTTCTTT.

J is TRBJ2-2 and V is TRBV27, with D perhaps matching TRBD2 (7 bases). V lost 3 bases and J 3 bases, leaving 11 bases between the germline ends. Looked up from germline, CDR1 is MNHEY and CDR2 is SMNVEV (reference sequence). The CDR3 runs to 15 residues. CDR3 DNA: TGTGCCAGCAGTTTGAGGGGGGGCGACACCGGGGAGCTGTTTTTT. It encodes CASSLRGGDTGELFF.

This rearrangement joins TRBV18 to TRBJ1-1; D may be TRBD1 (5 bases). The CDR3 has 11 residues. CDR1 is KGHSH and CDR2 is LQKENI in the germline V gene. Trimming removed 3 bases at V and 7 bases at J, with 6 bases between. The CDR3 DNA is TGTGCCAGCTCACCGACAGATGAAGCTTTCTTT. Its protein product is CASSPTDEAFF.

V and J are TRBV18 and TRBJ2-2; TRBD2 matches at 9 bases. Trimming removed 3 bases from V and 1 base from J; junction bases left unmatched: 3. The CDR3 covers 16 residues. Per germline, CDR1 KGHSH and CDR2 LQKENI. This chain's CDR3 is CASSPRLAENTGELFF. CDR3 bases: TGTGCCAGCTCACCGCGACTAGCGGAGAACACCGGGGAGCTGTTTTTT. The variable domain in full, completed from reference TRBV18 and TRBJ2-2, reads NAGVMQNPRHLVRRRGQEARLRCSPMKGHSHVYWYRQLPEEGLKFMVYLQKENIIDESGMPKERFSAEFPKEGPSILRIQQVVRGDSAAYFCASSPRLAENTGELFFGEGSRLTVL.

This chain links TRBV4-1 with TRBJ2-5; D is unresolved. The CDR3 has 15 amino acids. V gave up 4 bases and J gave up 5 bases, with 17 bases separating them. Per germline, CDR1 MGHRA and CDR2 YSYEKL. CDR3 region: CASSPTGPQRETQYF. DNA of the CDR3: TGCGCCAGCAGCCCCACCGGTCCCCAGAGGGAGACCCAGTACTTC.

The chain is built from TRBV30 and TRBJ2-1; 10 nucleotides agree with TRBD1. The CDR3 runs to 15 residues. CDR1 and CDR2 from the germline V gene are GTSNPN and SVGIG (reference sequence). V lost 1 base and J lost 7; bases outside the gene matches: 7. The CDR3 DNA reads TGTGCCTGGAGTGGGGGACAGGGGCTCAAGAATGAGCAGTTCTTC. Protein sequence: CAWSGGQGLKNEQFF. The full variable domain, with the rest looked up from reference TRBV30 and TRBJ2-1, is SQTIHQWPATLVQPVGSPLSLECTVEGTSNPNLYWYRQAAGRGLQLLFYSVGIGQISSEVPQNLSASRPQDRQFILSSKKLLLSDSGFYLCAWSGGQGLKNEQFFGPGTRLTVL.

The chain combines TRBV6-4 with TRBJ2-1; 12 positions agree with TRBD2. The CDR3 loop spans 17 amino acids. CDR1 is MRHNA and CDR2 is SNTAGT in the germline V gene. Losses at the gene ends were 2 bases for V and 6 bases for J; bases not matched to a gene: 8. CDR3 protein: CASSDDTSGRKGNEQFF. CDR3 nucleotides: TGTGCCAGCAGTGACGACACTAGCGGGAGGAAAGGCAATGAGCAGTTCTTC.

The gene calls are TRBV29-1 and TRBJ1-2; 10 nucleotides align to TRBD1. The CDR3 runs to 15 residues. V was pared by 6 bases and J by 0 bases, with 7 bases of the junction left unmatched. The V gene's germline CDR1 is SQVTM and CDR2 ANQGSEA. CDR3 in DNA: TGCAGCGTACCGGGACAGGGGACTCCTAACTATGGCTACACCTTC. It yields the protein CSVPGQGTPNYGYTF.